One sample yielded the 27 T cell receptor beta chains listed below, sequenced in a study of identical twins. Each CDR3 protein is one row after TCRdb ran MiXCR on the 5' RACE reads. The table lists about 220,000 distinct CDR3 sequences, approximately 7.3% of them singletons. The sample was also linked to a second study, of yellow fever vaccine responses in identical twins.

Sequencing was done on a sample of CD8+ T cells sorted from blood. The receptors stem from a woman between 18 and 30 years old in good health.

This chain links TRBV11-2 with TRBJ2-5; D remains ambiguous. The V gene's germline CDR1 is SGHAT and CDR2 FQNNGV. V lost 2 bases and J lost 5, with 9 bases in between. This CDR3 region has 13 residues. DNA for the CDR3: TGTGCCAGCAGCTTATACCCGCCTGAGACCCAGTACTTC. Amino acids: CASSLYPPETQYF.

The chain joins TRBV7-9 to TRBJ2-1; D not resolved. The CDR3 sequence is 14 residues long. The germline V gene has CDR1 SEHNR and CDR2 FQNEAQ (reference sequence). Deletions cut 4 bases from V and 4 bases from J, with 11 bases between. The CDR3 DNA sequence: TGTGCCAGCAGCTACGAGTCAAATTACAATGAGCAGTTCTTC. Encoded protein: CASSYESNYNEQFF.

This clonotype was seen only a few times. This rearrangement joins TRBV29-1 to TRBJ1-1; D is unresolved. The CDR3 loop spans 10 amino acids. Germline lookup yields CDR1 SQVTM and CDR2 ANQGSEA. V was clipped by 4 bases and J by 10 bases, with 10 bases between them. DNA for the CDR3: TGCAGCGTTGTCGGGGAAGTAGCTTTCTTT. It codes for CSVVGEVAFF.

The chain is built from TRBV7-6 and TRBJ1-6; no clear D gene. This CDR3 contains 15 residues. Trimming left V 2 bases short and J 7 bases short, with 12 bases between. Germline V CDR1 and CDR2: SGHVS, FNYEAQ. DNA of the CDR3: TGTGCCAGCAGCTTATACGGGGAAAGGAATTCACCCCTCCACTTT. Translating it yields CASSLYGERNSPLHF. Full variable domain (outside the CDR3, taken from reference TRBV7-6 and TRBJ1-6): GAGVSQSPRYKVTKRGQDVALRCDPISGHVSLYWYRQALGQGPEFLTYFNYEAQQDKSGLPNDRFSAERPEGSISTLTIQRTEQRDSAMYRCASSLYGERNSPLHFGNGTRLTVT.

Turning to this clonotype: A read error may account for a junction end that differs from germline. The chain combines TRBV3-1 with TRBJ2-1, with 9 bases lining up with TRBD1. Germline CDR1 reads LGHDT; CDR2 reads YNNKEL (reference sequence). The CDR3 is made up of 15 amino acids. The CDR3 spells CACSPPGQGAYEQFF. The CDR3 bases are TGTGCCTGCAGTCCTCCGGGACAGGGAGCCTATGAGCAGTTCTTC.

In nucleotides, the CDR3 is TGTGCCAGCAGTGTTTACGGCCCCTCCTACGAGCAGTACTTC. This encodes CASSVYGPSYEQYF. The rearrangement uses TRBV2 and TRBJ2-7; D unclear. V was shortened by 4 bases and J by 0 bases, with 10 bases between the two germline ends. The CDR3 spans 14 residues. CDR1 is SNHLY, CDR2 FYNNEI, per germline.

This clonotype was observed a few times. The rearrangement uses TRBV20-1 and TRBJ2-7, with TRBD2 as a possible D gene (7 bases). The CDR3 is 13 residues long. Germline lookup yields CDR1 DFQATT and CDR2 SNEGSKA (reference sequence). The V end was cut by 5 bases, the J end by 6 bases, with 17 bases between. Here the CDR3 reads CSASGDGGREQYV. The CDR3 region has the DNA TGCAGTGCTTCGGGTGACGGGGGGCGCGAGCAGTACGTC.

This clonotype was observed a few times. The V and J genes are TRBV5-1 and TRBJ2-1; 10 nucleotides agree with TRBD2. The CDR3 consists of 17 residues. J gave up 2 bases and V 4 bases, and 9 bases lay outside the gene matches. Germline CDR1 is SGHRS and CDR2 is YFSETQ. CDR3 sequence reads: CASSPGTSASAYNEQFF. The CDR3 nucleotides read TGCGCCAGCAGCCCCGGGACTAGCGCATCAGCCTACAATGAGCAGTTCTTC.

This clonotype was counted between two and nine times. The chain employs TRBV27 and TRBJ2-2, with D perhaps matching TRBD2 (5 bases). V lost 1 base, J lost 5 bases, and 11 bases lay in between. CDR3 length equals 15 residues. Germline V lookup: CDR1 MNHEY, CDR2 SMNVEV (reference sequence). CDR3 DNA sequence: TGTGCCAGCAGTTTATTTTCCGGGGTTACCGGGGAGCTGTTTTTT. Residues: CASSLFSGVTGELFF.

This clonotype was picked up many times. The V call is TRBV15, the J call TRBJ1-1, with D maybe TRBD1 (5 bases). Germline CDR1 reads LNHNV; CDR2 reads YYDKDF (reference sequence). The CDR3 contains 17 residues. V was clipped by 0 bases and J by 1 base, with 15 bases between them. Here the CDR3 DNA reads TGTGCCACCAGCAGAGATTTGGGGGGGGGTCAGAACACTGAAGCTTTCTTT. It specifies CATSRDLGGGQNTEAFF. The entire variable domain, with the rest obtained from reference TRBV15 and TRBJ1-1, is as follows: DAMVIQNPRYQVTQFGKPVTLSCSQTLNHNVMYWYQQKSSQAPKLLFHYYDKDFNNEADTPDNFQSRRPNTSFCFLDIRSPGLGDTAMYLCATSRDLGGGQNTEAFFGQGTRLTVV.

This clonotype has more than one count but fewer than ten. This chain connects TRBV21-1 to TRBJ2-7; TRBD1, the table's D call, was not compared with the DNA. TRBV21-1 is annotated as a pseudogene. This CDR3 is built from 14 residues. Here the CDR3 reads CASSKGRNSYEQYF. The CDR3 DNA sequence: TGTGCCAGCAGCAAGGGGCGGAACTCCTACGAGCAGTACTTC.

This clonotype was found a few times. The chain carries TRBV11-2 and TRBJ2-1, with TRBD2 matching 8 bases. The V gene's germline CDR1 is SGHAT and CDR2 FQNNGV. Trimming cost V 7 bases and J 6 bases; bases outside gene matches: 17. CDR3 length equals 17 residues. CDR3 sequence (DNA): TGTGCCAGCACCGTAGGGGACGGCGGGAGGTGGTCCAATGAGCAGTTCTTC. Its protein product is CASTVGDGGRWSNEQFF.

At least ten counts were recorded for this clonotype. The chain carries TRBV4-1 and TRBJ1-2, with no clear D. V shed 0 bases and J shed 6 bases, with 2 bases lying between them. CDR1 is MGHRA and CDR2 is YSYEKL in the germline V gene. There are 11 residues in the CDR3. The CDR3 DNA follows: TGCGCCAGCAGCCAAGAGAATGGCTACACCTTC. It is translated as CASSQENGYTF.

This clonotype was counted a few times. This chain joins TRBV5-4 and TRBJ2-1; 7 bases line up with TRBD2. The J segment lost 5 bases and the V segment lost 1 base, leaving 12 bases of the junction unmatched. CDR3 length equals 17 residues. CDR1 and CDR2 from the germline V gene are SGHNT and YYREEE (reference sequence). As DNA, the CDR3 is TGTGCCAGCAGCTTGTGGGGAGGGAGCGCCAAGAACAATGAGCAGTTCTTC. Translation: CASSLWGGSAKNNEQFF.

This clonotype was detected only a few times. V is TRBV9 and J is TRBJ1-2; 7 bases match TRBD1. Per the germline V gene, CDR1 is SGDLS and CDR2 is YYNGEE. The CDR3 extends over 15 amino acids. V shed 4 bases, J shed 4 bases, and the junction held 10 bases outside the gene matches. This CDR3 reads CASSFSRTGGYGYTF. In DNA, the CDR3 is TGTGCCAGCAGCTTTAGCAGGACAGGCGGCTATGGCTACACCTTC.

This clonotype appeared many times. The CDR3 here is CSADRDTSSNNEQFF. CDR3 in DNA: TGCAGCGCCGACCGGGACACCAGTTCCAACAATGAGCAGTTCTTC. The genes are TRBV29-1 and TRBJ2-1; the D gene is possibly TRBD1 (6 bases). Per germline, CDR1 SQVTM and CDR2 ANQGSEA. The length of the CDR3 is 15 residues. V lost 7 bases, J lost 5 bases, and 21 bases lay in between.

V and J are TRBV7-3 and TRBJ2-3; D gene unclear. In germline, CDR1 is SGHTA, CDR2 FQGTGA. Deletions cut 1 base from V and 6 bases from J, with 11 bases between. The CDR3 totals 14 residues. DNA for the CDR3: TGTGCCAGCAGCTTAAGGAGCCCGGAGGATACGCAGTATTTT. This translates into CASSLRSPEDTQYF.

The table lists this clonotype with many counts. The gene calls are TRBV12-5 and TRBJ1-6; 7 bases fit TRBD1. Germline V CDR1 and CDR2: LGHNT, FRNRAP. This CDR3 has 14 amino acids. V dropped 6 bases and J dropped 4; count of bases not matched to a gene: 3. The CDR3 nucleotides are TGTGCTAGTGGCCCGGGACAGTATAATTCACCCCTCCACTTT. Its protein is CASGPGQYNSPLHF.

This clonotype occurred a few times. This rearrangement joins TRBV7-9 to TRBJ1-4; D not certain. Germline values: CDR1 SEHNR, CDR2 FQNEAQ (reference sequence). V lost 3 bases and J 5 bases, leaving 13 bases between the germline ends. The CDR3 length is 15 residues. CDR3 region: CASSFFYTQNEKLFF. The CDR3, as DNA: TGTGCCAGCAGCTTCTTTTACACCCAAAATGAAAAACTGTTTTTT.

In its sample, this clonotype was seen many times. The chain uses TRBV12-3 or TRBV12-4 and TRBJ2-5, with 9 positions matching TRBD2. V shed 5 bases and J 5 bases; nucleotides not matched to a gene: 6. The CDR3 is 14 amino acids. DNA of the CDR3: TGTGCCAGCAGTCCCCCCGCGGGAGGGGAGACCCAGTACTTC. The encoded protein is CASSPPAGGETQYF.

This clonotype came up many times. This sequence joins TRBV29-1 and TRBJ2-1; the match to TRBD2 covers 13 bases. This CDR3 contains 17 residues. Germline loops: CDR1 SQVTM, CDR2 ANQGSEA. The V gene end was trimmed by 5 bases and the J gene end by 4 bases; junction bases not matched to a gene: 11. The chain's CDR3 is CSVPGLAGESAYNEQFF. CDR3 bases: TGCAGCGTTCCTGGACTAGCGGGAGAAAGTGCGTACAATGAGCAGTTCTTC.

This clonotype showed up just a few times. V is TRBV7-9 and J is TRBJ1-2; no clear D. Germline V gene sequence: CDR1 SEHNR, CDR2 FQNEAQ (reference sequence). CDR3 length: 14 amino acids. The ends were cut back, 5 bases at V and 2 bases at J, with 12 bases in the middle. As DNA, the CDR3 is TGTGCCAGCAGCCCTATTCCCCGGAACTATGGCTACACCTTC. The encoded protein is CASSPIPRNYGYTF.

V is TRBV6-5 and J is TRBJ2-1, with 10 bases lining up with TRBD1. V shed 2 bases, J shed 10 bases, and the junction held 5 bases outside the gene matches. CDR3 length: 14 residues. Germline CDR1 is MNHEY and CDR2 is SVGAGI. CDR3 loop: CASSYGQGVIEQFF. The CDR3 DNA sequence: TGTGCCAGCAGTTACGGACAGGGGGTTATCGAGCAGTTCTTC.

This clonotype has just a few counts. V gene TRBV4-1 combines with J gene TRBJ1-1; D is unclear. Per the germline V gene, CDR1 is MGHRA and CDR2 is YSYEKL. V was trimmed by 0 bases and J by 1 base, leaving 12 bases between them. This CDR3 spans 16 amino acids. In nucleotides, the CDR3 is TGCGCCAGCAGCCAAGATGGTGTCAGAGAGAACACTGAAGCTTTCTTT. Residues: CASSQDGVRENTEAFF.

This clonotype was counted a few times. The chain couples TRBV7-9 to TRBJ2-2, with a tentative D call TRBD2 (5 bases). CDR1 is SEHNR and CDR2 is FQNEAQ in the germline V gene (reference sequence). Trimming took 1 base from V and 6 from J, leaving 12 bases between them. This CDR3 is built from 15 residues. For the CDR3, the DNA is TGTGCCAGCAGCTTAGAAGAGGGTTTCGCCGGGGAGCTGTTTTTT. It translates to CASSLEEGFAGELFF.

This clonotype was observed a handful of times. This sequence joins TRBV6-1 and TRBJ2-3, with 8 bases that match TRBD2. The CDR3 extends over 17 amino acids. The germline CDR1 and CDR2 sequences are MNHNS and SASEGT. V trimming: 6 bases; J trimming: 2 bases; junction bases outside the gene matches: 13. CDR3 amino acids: CASRIGTPGGYTDTQYF. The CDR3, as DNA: TGTGCCAGCAGGATCGGGACCCCGGGGGGGTACACAGATACGCAGTATTTT.

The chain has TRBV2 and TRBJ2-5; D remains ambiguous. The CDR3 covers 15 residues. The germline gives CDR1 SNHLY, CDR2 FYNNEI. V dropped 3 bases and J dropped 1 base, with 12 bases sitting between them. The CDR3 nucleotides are TGTGCCAGCAGTGATGGCCTAACCCTCCAAGAGACCCAGTACTTC. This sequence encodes CASSDGLTLQETQYF.